Detailed here is one TCR beta chain. In germline, CDR1 is SGHAT, CDR2 FQNNGV. The CDR3 is 14 amino acids. V gave up 8 bases and J gave up 5 bases; unmatched junction bases: 7. This record comes from a study of blood T cell repertoires in COVID-19. Whole-study context: Sites in the United States, Italy and Spain provided acute and convalescent COVID-19 samples. In each case, the material was cDNA or gDNA derived from T cells, B-cell-depleted T cells, or PBMCs.

TCRdb's table, derived via immunoSEQ multiplex PCR, lists solely in-frame clones and lacks some. The profile shows 150,000 to 200,000 clones, roughly 87% of them singletons. This chain connects TRBV11-2 to TRBJ2-5; 11 nucleotides align to TRBD1. This sequence was found in a woman aged 50 to 60 with acute or convalescent COVID-19. The specimen sequenced was peripheral blood. The CDR3, as DNA: TGTGCCAGCGTTCGGGACAGGGGGTCCGAGACCCAGTACTTC. It translates to CASVRDRGSETQYF.